A single sample gave rise to the 16 T cell receptor beta chains below, sequenced in a study of post-analysis software for immune sequencing data. Findings and limits, study-wide: TRBV segments more frequent in patients than in controls numbered roughly 5 and included TRBV5-6, TRBV5-1 and TRBV20-1.

Presence of unique molecular identifiers characterized the TCR beta cDNA libraries. TCRdb reprocessed the PCR reads with MiXCR, giving one entry per CDR3 protein. The sample includes 450,000 to 700,000 distinct CDR3 sequences, about 40% of them seen just once. These receptors have no identified antigens. Sequencing was carried out using blood. These receptors came from a girl between 10 and 17 years old with multiple sclerosis.

CDR3 protein: CASTPTGGTGQPQHF. The CDR3 DNA reads TGTGCCAGCACACCCACGGGGGGCACGGGTCAGCCCCAGCATTTT. The J gene is TRBJ1-5, the V gene TRBV2, with D perhaps TRBD1 (6 bases). The ends were cut back, 7 bases at V and 6 bases at J, with 19 bases in the middle. Germline V lookup: CDR1 SNHLY, CDR2 FYNNEI. The CDR3 sequence is 15 residues long.

In its sample, this clonotype was seen a few times. The CDR3 spells CASSAARRIETYEQYF. DNA for the CDR3: TGCGCCAGCAGCGCCGCTCGACGGATTGAGACCTACGAGCAGTACTTC. The V call is TRBV5-1, the J call TRBJ2-7; the D is unclear. Looked up from germline, CDR1 is SGHRS and CDR2 is YFSETQ. The CDR3 covers 16 residues. Trimming removed 4 bases from V and 2 bases from J, with 19 bases in between.

The chain has TRBV3-1 and TRBJ2-7, with TRBD2 matching 8 bases. The J call may be mistaken, given a closer DNA end match to TRBJ2-5. This CDR3 comprises 15 residues. Germline CDR1 reads LGHDT; CDR2 reads YNNKEL (reference sequence). In DNA, the CDR3 is TGTGCCAGCAGCCAAGGGGCGGGAGGCGCAGAGACCCAGTACTTC. Amino acids: CASSQGAGGAETQYF.

The chain uses TRBV6-4 and TRBJ1-2; 11 nucleotides agree with TRBD1. Germline values: CDR1 MRHNA, CDR2 SNTAGT. The CDR3 loop spans 15 amino acids. After removal of 6 bases from V and 4 bases from J, the junction contained 7 bases not matched to a gene. The CDR3 DNA reads TGTGCCAGCAGGCGGTCCGGGACAGGGGGCTATGGCTACACCTTC. It codes for CASRRSGTGGYGYTF.

This chain's CDR3 is CAISEPSGTGNEQFF. CDR3 coding DNA: TGTGCCATCAGTGAGCCCAGCGGGACAGGCAATGAGCAGTTCTTC. V and J are TRBV10-3 and TRBJ2-1, with TRBD1 as a possible D gene (8 bases). The CDR3 spans 15 residues. Trimming shortened V by 2 bases and J by 6 bases, and 14 bases separated the two germline ends. Germline V gene lookup returns CDR1 ENHRY and CDR2 SYGVKD.

This sequence joins TRBV29-1 and TRBJ1-2; no clear D gene. V dropped 0 bases and J dropped 5 bases, with 13 bases sitting between them. CDR1 SQVTM and CDR2 ANQGSEA come from the germline V gene. The CDR3 length is 14 residues. Here the CDR3 reads CSVEDPSRLYGYTF. The CDR3 coding sequence is TGCAGCGTTGAAGATCCCAGCAGGTTATATGGCTACACCTTC.

This chain connects TRBV7-6 to TRBJ2-1; 11 bases are a match to TRBD2. The ends lost 5 bases at V and 4 bases at J; junction bases unmatched: 10. Germline assignment: CDR1 SGHVS and CDR2 FNYEAQ. CDR3 length: 17 residues. CDR3 protein: CASSRRLASGGYNEQFF. For the CDR3, the DNA is TGTGCCAGCAGCCGACGACTGGCTAGCGGGGGGTACAATGAGCAGTTCTTC.

The chain is built from TRBV10-3 and TRBJ1-5; TRBD1 is a possible D gene (5 bases). V was clipped by 2 bases and J by 6 bases, with 17 bases between them. This CDR3 contains 16 residues. The germline V gene has CDR1 ENHRY and CDR2 SYGVKD. The CDR3 region is CAISELARDRSQPQHF. In nucleotides, the CDR3 is TGTGCCATCAGTGAGCTAGCCAGGGACCGATCTCAGCCCCAGCATTTT.

This clonotype was detected a few times. The chain combines TRBV20-1 with TRBJ2-3; TRBD2 is a possible D gene (6 bases). The V gene's germline CDR1 is DFQATT and CDR2 SNEGSKA (reference sequence). This CDR3 contains 14 residues. With 0 bases removed from V and 6 bases from J, the gap between germline ends came to 13 bases. The CDR3 DNA is TGCAGTGCTAGAGATGGGCTAGCGTGGGATACGCAGTATTTT. Protein sequence: CSARDGLAWDTQYF.

The rearrangement joins TRBV7-8 to TRBJ2-3; a possible D gene is TRBD1 (6 bases). Germline V gene data show CDR1 as SGHVS and CDR2 as FQNEAQ. V was pared by 8 bases and J by 3 bases, with 15 bases between. This CDR3 region has 14 residues. DNA of the CDR3: TGTGCCAGCCACATCAGGGGAAGGACAGATACGCAGTATTTT. Its translation: CASHIRGRTDTQYF.

V usage is TRBV12-3 or TRBV12-4 and J usage is TRBJ1-1; D is unclear. V lost 5 bases and J 6 bases, leaving 25 bases between the germline ends. The CDR3 loop spans 17 amino acids. The CDR3 region has the DNA TGTGCCAGCAGTCCCCGACATCCCTACTTTGAGGGCGCTGAAGCTTTCTTT. Translated, it gives CASSPRHPYFEGAEAFF.

The chain is built from TRBV4-2 and TRBJ1-1; D is perhaps TRBD1 (6 bases). The CDR3 has 16 amino acids. The germline V and J ends were trimmed by 3 bases and 5 bases, with 19 bases remaining between them. CDR1 is LGHNA and CDR2 is YNFKEQ in the germline V gene. CDR3 amino acids: CASSHLTVTGETEAFF. The DNA of the CDR3 is TGTGCCAGCAGCCACCTCACCGTGACAGGAGAAACTGAAGCTTTCTTT.

This clonotype has only a few counts. This chain uses TRBV5-1 with TRBJ1-5; D is uncertain. CDR1 and CDR2 (germline): SGHRS, YFSETQ. The CDR3 consists of 15 residues. Deletions cut 4 bases from V and 6 bases from J, with 17 bases between. CDR3 nucleotides: TGCGCCAGCAGCCCCTCCCCCGGTGCTGGTCAGCCCCAGCATTTT. Its translation: CASSPSPGAGQPQHF.

The V call is TRBV29-1, the J call TRBJ2-7, with no clear D. V was cut by 4 bases and J by 1 base, with 8 bases left in between. Germline CDR1 is SQVTM and CDR2 is ANQGSEA. CDR3 size: 12 residues. In DNA, the CDR3 is TGCAGCGTTGGACCCGATTCCTACGAGCAGTACTTC. Translated, it gives CSVGPDSYEQYF.

The sample holds one count of this clonotype. The V gene is TRBV3-1, the J gene TRBJ1-2; D gene ambiguous. This CDR3 region has 12 residues. Germline V gene data show CDR1 as LGHDT and CDR2 as YNNKEL (reference sequence). The germline V and J ends were trimmed by 5 bases and 4 bases, with 8 bases remaining between them. The CDR3 loop is CASSDGLYGYTF. CDR3 in DNA: TGTGCCAGCAGCGACGGACTCTATGGCTACACCTTC.

A single count supports this clonotype. This chain uses TRBV27 with TRBJ2-5, with D perhaps matching TRBD1 (6 bases). The DNA end lines up better with TRBJ2-7; the J call may be wrong. This CDR3 has 14 amino acids. CDR1 and CDR2 (germline): MNHEY, SMNVEV (reference sequence). The DNA of the CDR3 is TGTGCCAGCAGCCTAATACAGGGTCACTACGAGCAGTACTTC. Amino acid sequence: CASSLIQGHYEQYF.